These 20 T cell receptor beta chains originate from one sample sequenced in a study of blood T cells in healthy people across ages. Through a sample-barcoded 5' primer and a J-beta primer mix, a second PCR was run for about 6 to 11 cycles. TCRdb re-analysed the 5' RACE reads in MiXCR, keeping a single row per CDR3 protein. This repertoire shows around 1,800,000 distinct CDR3 sequences, about two fifths found once; its top ten account for more than 20%. The sample was blood. All receptors derive from a human donor in good health.

The sample holds one count of this clonotype. A read error may explain this, as a much larger clone is one base away. The chain couples TRBV5-1 to TRBJ2-3; D possibly uses TRBD1 or TRBD2 (5 bases each). Germline V gene lookup returns CDR1 SGHRS and CDR2 YFSETQ. This CDR3 region has 16 residues. The CDR3 bases are TGCACCAGCAGTAGGCTGGGGGTTGTTGGCACAGATACGCAGTATTTT. It specifies CTSSRLGVVGTDTQYF.

The chain has TRBV6-2 or TRBV6-3 and TRBJ2-1; D might be TRBD2 (5 bases). CDR3 length equals 12 residues. Germline-derived CDR1 and CDR2 are MNHEY and SVGEGT. Trimming stripped 5 bases from V and 9 bases from J, with 11 bases between. CDR3: CASSLTRSEQFF. The CDR3 nucleotides read TGTGCCAGCAGTCTAACTAGGAGTGAGCAGTTCTTC.

The chain links TRBV15 to TRBJ2-1; D is ambiguous. V was trimmed by 0 bases and J by 14 bases, leaving 14 bases between them. This CDR3 is 13 amino acids long. Germline lookup yields CDR1 LNHNV and CDR2 YYDKDF (reference sequence). CDR3 loop: CATSRDMSGVKFF. The CDR3 DNA sequence: TGTGCCACCAGCAGAGATATGTCAGGAGTGAAGTTCTTC.

J is TRBJ1-2 and V is TRBV27; D is possibly TRBD1 (5 bases). Trimming took 8 bases from V and 3 from J, leaving 19 bases between them. Germline V gives CDR1 MNHEY, CDR2 SMNVEV (reference sequence). The CDR3 consists of 15 residues. The CDR3 DNA follows: TGTGCCAGCGGGGGGGTTGGCAGGACCTACTATGGCTACACCTTC. It encodes CASGGVGRTYYGYTF.

The gene calls are TRBV9 and TRBJ1-6; no definite D call. Looked up from germline, CDR1 is SGDLS and CDR2 is YYNGEE. Trimming stripped 0 bases from V and 6 bases from J, with 10 bases between. The length of the CDR3 is 15 residues. As DNA, the CDR3 is TGTGCCAGCAGCGTAGCTGTCGGGGTTAATTCACCCCTCCACTTT. It is translated as CASSVAVGVNSPLHF.

The J gene is TRBJ1-5, the V gene TRBV12-3 or TRBV12-4; D is possibly TRBD1 (5 bases). This CDR3 has 13 residues. Trimming took off 7 bases at V and 4 bases at J, with 11 bases between the two ends. The CDR3 region is CASTLQANQPQHF. The DNA for the CDR3 is TGTGCCAGCACCCTACAGGCTAATCAGCCCCAGCATTTT.

This clonotype appeared many times. This sequence joins TRBV29-1 and TRBJ2-6; D may be TRBD1 (5 bases). Trimming pared 1 base from V and 1 base from J, leaving 5 bases between. From germline, CDR1 is SQVTM and CDR2 ANQGSEA. The CDR3 totals 14 residues. The CDR3 DNA reads as TGCAGCGTTGAAGGGACATCTGGGGCCAACGTCCTGACTTTC. It encodes CSVEGTSGANVLTF.

This clonotype was detected only a few times. The CDR3 loop reads CASSLGLAGAGTKNIQYF. In nucleotides, the CDR3 is TGCGCCAGCAGCTTGGGACTAGCGGGGGCCGGGACCAAAAACATTCAGTACTTC. The chain employs TRBV5-1 and TRBJ2-4, with 12 bases identical to TRBD2. CDR1 SGHRS and CDR2 YFSETQ come from the germline V gene. Trimming cost V 0 bases and J 2 bases; bases outside gene matches: 6. The CDR3 is made up of 18 amino acids.

This clonotype was counted many times. The genes are TRBV7-3 and TRBJ1-1; no clear D. From germline, CDR1 is SGHTA and CDR2 FQGTGA. V was trimmed by 4 bases and J by 2 bases, leaving 8 bases between them. This CDR3 spans 13 amino acids. The CDR3 nucleotides read TGTGCCAGCAGCTCGGATACAAACACTGAAGCTTTCTTT. Amino acid sequence: CASSSDTNTEAFF.

The chain recombines TRBV20-1 with TRBJ2-5, with 12 positions matching TRBD1. The J call may be in error: the DNA end matches TRBJ2-7 better. CDR1 and CDR2 (germline): DFQATT, SNEGSKA (reference sequence). This CDR3 comprises 14 residues. CDR3 coding DNA: TGCAGTGCTAGCCGGGACAGGGGGCCTGGCGAGCAGTACTTC. Protein sequence: CSASRDRGPGEQYF.

Details on this clonotype: A junction end diverges from the germline sequence, so it may reflect a read error. CDR3 sequence reads: CTTSGEDRGFDGYTF. CDR3 nucleotide sequence: TGTACCACCAGTGGAGAGGACAGGGGATTCGATGGCTACACCTTC. This sequence joins TRBV24-1 and TRBJ1-2, with 9 bases identical to TRBD1. The CDR3 extends over 15 amino acids. CDR1 KGHDR and CDR2 SFDVKD come from the germline V gene.

The gene calls are TRBV11-1 and TRBJ1-1; D is undetermined. V gave up 6 bases and J gave up 3 bases, with 14 bases separating them. Germline V lookup: CDR1 SGHAT, CDR2 FQDESV (reference sequence). This CDR3 contains 14 residues. This chain's CDR3 is CASSLNWGYTEAFF. CDR3 bases: TGTGCCAGCAGTCTCAATTGGGGTTACACTGAAGCTTTCTTT.

The table lists this clonotype with a few counts. The rearrangement uses TRBV5-1 and TRBJ2-1; maybe TRBD1 (6 bases). The CDR3 is 14 residues long. Per germline, CDR1 SGHRS and CDR2 YFSETQ. V lost 4 bases, J lost 5 bases, and 13 bases lay in between. The CDR3 spells CASSIQGMDNEQFF. In nucleotides, the CDR3 is TGCGCCAGCAGCATACAGGGAATGGACAATGAGCAGTTCTTC.

DNA for the CDR3: TGTGCCAGCAGCCCCCAAGGCCTGGGTGGCAATCAGCCCCAGCATTTT. Translation: CASSPQGLGGNQPQHF. The chain recombines TRBV12-3 or TRBV12-4 with TRBJ1-5; D not certain. The CDR3 runs to 16 residues. Trimming shortened V by 6 bases and J by 2 bases, and 17 bases separated the two germline ends.

This clonotype appeared a few times. The gene calls are TRBV6-6 and TRBJ2-4; 9 bases align to TRBD2. Germline V CDR1 and CDR2: MNHNY, SVGAGI (reference sequence). J lost 5 bases, V lost 5 bases, and 4 bases had no gene match. The CDR3 extends over 14 amino acids. The CDR3 DNA reads as TGTGCCAGCAGTCGTCTAGCGGGGCAAAACATTCAGTACTTC. This codes for CASSRLAGQNIQYF.

This clonotype was observed a handful of times. The chain combines TRBV7-2 with TRBJ1-2, with TRBD1 matching 7 bases. J lost 6 bases, V lost 6 bases, and 7 bases had no gene match. Germline CDR1 is SGHTA and CDR2 is FQGNSA. This CDR3 has 13 amino acids. The CDR3 nucleotides read TGTGCCAGCAGACCCACAGGGGTCGATGGCTACACCTTC. Protein sequence: CASRPTGVDGYTF.

This clonotype was counted only a few times. V and J are TRBV29-1 and TRBJ2-7; D is possibly TRBD1 or TRBD2 (5 bases each). Between the trimmed V and J ends, which lost 5 bases and 2 bases, there was a span of 16 bases. The V gene's germline CDR1 is SQVTM and CDR2 ANQGSEA. The CDR3 length is 14 residues. CDR3 region: CSVTGWDRAYEQYF. CDR3 bases: TGCAGCGTTACAGGATGGGACCGGGCCTACGAGCAGTACTTC.

The DNA for the CDR3 is TGTGCCAGCAGCCAATCCGGAGGCTACACTGACCGGAAGGGGACTGAAGCTTTCTTT. Its protein product is CASSQSGGYTDRKGTEAFF. The V call is TRBV14, the J call TRBJ1-1; D perhaps matches TRBD1 (5 bases). Germline-derived CDR1 and CDR2 are SGHDN and FVKESK. The germline V and J ends were trimmed by 2 bases and 5 bases, with 27 bases remaining between them. This CDR3 is built from 19 residues.

This clonotype came up many times. This sequence joins TRBV12-3 or TRBV12-4 and TRBJ2-6; D perhaps matches TRBD1 (5 bases). The V end lost 4 bases, the J end lost 2 bases, and 9 bases lay between the germline ends. The CDR3 consists of 15 residues. CDR3 sequence (DNA): TGTGCCAGCAGTTGGGGCAGGGCTGGGGCCAACGTCCTGACTTTC. Its translation: CASSWGRAGANVLTF.

This clonotype was seen a handful of times. This chain connects TRBV20-1 to TRBJ2-4, with a possible D match to TRBD2 (7 bases). The length of the CDR3 is 15 residues. The V gene's germline CDR1 is DFQATT and CDR2 SNEGSKA (reference sequence). V lost 0 bases to trimming and J lost 1 base, with 10 bases between them. CDR3 nucleotides: TGCAGTGCTAGAGATGGGGGGGCGGCCAAAAACATTCAGTACTTC. It codes for CSARDGGAAKNIQYF.